The text below deals with one TCR beta chain. Its antigen is unknown. TCRdb fed the 5' RACE reads into MiXCR, producing one record per CDR3 protein. This sample carries just under 600,000 distinct CDR3 sequences, approximately 13% of them seen once, and the ten largest clones take over 11%. The CDR3 totals 16 residues. Germline trimming cut 4 bases from V and 5 bases from J; bases unmatched to any gene: 7. Germline V gene data show CDR1 as SGHRS and CDR2 as YFSETQ. The data originate from a study of T cells after yellow fever vaccination. Findings and caveats of the study: Among primary-vaccination clones, most reappeared after the booster, at almost 98% for CD4 and about 90% for CD8. The CD4 compartment and the CD8 compartment contained a small share of clonotypes in common.

The V call is TRBV5-1, the J call TRBJ2-5, with 14 positions matching TRBD2. The receptor's source is a man younger than 40 who received the YFV17D yellow fever vaccine. The sample consisted of PBMCs, taken on the day of the yellow fever booster vaccination. The CDR3 sequence: CASSQRTSGRLETQYF. The CDR3 DNA reads as TGCGCCAGCAGCCAAAGGACTAGCGGGAGGTTGGAGACCCAGTACTTC.